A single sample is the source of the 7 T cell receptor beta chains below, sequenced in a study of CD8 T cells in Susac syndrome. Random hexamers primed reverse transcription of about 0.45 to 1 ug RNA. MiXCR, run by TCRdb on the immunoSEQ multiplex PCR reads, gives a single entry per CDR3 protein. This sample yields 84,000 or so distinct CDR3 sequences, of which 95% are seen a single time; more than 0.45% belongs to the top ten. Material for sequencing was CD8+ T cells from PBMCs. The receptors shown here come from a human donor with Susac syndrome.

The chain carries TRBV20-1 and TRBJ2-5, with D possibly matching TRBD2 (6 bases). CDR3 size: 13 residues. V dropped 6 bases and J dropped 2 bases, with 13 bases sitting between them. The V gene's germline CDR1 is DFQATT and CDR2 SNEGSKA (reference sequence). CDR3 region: CSAAGQTQETQYF. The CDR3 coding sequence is TGCAGTGCCGCGGGGCAGACACAAGAGACCCAGTACTTC.

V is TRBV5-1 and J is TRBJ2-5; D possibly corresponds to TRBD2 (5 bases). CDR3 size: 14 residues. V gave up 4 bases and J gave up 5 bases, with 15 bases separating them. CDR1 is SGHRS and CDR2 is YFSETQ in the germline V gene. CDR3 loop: CASSPGLPAETQYF. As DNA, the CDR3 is TGCGCCAGCAGCCCCGGACTCCCTGCCGAGACCCAGTACTTC. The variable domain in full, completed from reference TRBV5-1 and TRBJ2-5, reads KAGVTQTPRYLIKTRGQQVTLSCSPISGHRSVSWYQQTPGQGLQFLFEYFSETQRNKGNFPGRFSGRQFSNSRSEMNVSTLELGDSALYLCASSPGLPAETQYFGPGTRLLVL.

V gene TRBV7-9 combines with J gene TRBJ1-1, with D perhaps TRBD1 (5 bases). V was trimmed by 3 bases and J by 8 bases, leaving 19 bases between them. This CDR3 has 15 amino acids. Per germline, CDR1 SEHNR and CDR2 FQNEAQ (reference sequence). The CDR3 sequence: CASSFQGGNTSEAFF. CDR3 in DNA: TGTGCCAGCAGCTTTCAGGGCGGGAACACTTCGGAAGCTTTCTTT.

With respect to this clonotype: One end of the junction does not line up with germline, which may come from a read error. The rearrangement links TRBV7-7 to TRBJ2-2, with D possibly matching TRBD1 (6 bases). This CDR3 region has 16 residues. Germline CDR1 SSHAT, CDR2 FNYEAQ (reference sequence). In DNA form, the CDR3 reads TGTGCTAGCAGCCCCAGGAGGACAGATAACACCGGGGAGCTGTTTTTT. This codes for CASSPRRTDNTGELFF.

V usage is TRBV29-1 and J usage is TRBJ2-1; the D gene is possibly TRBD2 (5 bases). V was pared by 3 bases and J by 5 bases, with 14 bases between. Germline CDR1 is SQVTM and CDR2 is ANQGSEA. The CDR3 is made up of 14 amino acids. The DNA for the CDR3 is TGCAGCGTTGAGGGGTGGGAGAGAGACAATGAGCAGTTCTTC. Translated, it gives CSVEGWERDNEQFF.

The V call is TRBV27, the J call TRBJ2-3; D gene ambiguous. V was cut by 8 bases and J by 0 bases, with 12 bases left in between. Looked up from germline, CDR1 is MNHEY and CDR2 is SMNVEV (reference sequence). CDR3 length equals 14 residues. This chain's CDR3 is CASWTVASTDTQYF. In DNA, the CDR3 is TGTGCCAGCTGGACCGTCGCTAGCACAGATACGCAGTATTTT.

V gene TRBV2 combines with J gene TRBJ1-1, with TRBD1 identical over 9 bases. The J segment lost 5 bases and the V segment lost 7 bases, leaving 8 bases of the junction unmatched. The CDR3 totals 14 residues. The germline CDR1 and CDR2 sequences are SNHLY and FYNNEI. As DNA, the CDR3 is TGTGCCAGCATTTACGGACAGGGGATGACTGAAGCTTTCTTT. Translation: CASIYGQGMTEAFF. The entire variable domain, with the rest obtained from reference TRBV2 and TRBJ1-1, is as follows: EPEVTQTPSHQVTQMGQEVILRCVPISNHLYFYWYRQILGQKVEFLVSFYNNEISEKSEIFDDQFSVERPDGSNFTLKIRSTKLEDSAMYFCASIYGQGMTEAFFGQGTRLTVV.